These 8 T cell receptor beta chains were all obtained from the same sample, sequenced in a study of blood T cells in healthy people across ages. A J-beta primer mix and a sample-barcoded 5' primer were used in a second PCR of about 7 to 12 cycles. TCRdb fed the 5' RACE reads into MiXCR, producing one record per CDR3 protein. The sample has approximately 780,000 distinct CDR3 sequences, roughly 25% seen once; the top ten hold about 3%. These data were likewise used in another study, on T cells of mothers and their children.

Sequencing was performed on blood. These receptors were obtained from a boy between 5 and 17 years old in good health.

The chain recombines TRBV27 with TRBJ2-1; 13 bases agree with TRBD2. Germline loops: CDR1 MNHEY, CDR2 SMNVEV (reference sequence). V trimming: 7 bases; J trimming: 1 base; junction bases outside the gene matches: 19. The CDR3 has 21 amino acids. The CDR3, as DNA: TGTGCCAGCACCCTACGCCCGCCGTCGGGGACTAGCGGGGCTTCCTACAATGAGCAGTTCTTC. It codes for CASTLRPPSGTSGASYNEQFF.

The CDR3 DNA follows: TGCGCCAGCAGTCCGGGGGGCTACTATGGCTACACCTTC. Translated: CASSPGGYYGYTF. The J gene is TRBJ1-2, the V gene TRBV5-1; a possible D gene is TRBD1 (6 bases). Trimming cost V 5 bases and J 3 bases, with 11 bases left between them. This CDR3 has 13 amino acids. The germline V gene encodes CDR1 SGHRS and CDR2 YFSETQ.

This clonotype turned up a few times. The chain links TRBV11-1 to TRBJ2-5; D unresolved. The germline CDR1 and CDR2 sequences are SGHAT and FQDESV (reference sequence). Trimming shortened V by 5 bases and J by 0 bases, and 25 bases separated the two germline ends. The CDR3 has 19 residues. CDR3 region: CASSLTPDPWTLYQETQYF. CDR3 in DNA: TGTGCCAGCAGCCTAACACCGGACCCTTGGACCCTGTACCAAGAGACCCAGTACTTC.

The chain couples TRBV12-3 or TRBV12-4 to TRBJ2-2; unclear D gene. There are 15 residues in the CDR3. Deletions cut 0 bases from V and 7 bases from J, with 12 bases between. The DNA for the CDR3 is TGTGCCAGCAGTTTAGCGCCTTGGTTGAGCGGGGAGCTGTTTTTT. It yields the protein CASSLAPWLSGELFF.

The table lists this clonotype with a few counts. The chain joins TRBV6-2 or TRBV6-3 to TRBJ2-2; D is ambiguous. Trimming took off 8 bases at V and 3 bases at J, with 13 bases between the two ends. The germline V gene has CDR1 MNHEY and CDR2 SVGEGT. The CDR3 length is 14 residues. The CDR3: CASWQENHTGELFF. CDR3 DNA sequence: TGTGCCAGCTGGCAAGAGAATCACACCGGGGAGCTGTTTTTT.

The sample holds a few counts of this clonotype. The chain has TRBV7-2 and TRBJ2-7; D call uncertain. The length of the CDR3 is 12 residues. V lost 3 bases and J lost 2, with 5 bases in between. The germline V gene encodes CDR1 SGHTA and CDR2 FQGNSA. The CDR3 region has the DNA TGTGCCAGCAGCTTTACAGCCTACGAGCAGTACTTC. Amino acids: CASSFTAYEQYF.

The CDR3 sequence: CASSTSGGSYEQYF. CDR3 nucleotide sequence: TGTGCCAGCAGCACTTCGGGGGGATCCTACGAGCAGTACTTC. V usage is TRBV12-3 or TRBV12-4 and J usage is TRBJ2-5; TRBD2 matches at 7 bases. The DNA end lines up better with TRBJ2-7; the J call may be wrong. The CDR3 loop spans 14 amino acids.

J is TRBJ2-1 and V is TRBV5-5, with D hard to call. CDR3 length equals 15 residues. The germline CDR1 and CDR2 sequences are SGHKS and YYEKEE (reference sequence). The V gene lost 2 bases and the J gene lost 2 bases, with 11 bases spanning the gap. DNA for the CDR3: TGTGCCAGCAGCTTATCTCCCATGACCTACAATGAGCAGTTCTTC. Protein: CASSLSPMTYNEQFF.